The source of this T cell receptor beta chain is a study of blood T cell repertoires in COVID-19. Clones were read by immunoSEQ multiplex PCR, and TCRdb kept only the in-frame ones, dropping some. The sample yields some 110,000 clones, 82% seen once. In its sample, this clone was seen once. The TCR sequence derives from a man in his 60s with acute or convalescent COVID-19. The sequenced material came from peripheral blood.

CDR3 region: CASSYGLGYTF. The CDR3 DNA reads TGTGCCAGCAGTTATGGCCTTGGCTACACCTTC. The rearrangement joins TRBV6-5 to TRBJ1-2, with D unresolved. Trimming cost V 3 bases and J 7 bases, with 6 bases left between them. The germline V gene has CDR1 MNHEY and CDR2 SVGAGI. The CDR3 runs 11 residues.